This record covers a single T cell receptor beta chain. This entry comes from a study of CD8 T cells in Susac syndrome. Germline V gene data show CDR1 as LGHDT and CDR2 as YNNKEL (reference sequence). The CDR3 covers 14 residues. Deletions cut 0 bases from V and 5 bases from J, with 10 bases between. Random hexamers primed reverse transcription of about 0.5 to 1 ug RNA. Amplification of TCR beta CDR3 across 54 Vbeta and 13 Jbeta was performed with immunoSEQ multiplex PCR. TCRdb re-analysed the immunoSEQ multiplex PCR reads in MiXCR, keeping a single row per CDR3 protein. The sample has 200,000 or so distinct CDR3 sequences; roughly 96% are singletons.

This sequence joins TRBV3-1 and TRBJ2-5; D possibly corresponds to TRBD2 (6 bases). Source material: CD4+ T cells from PBMCs. This receptor was identified in a human donor with multiple sclerosis. In nucleotides, the CDR3 is TGTGCCAGCAGCCAAGAAAGGCTAGCGGAGACCCAGTACTTC. Its translation is CASSQERLAETQYF.